This T cell receptor beta chain appears in the sequencing data of a study of blood T cell repertoires in COVID-19. The overall study: Acute and convalescent COVID-19 specimens originated in the United States, Italy and Spain.

The J segment lost 0 bases and the V segment lost 5 bases, leaving 11 bases of the junction unmatched. The V gene's germline CDR1 is MNHNY and CDR2 SVGAGI (reference sequence). The CDR3 runs 18 residues. The data were produced by immunoSEQ multiplex PCR, yet TCRdb's version contains in-frame clones alone and is incomplete. The data contain a few hundred thousand clones, around 88% of them seen just once; the ten biggest clones take up 4.1%. The chain links TRBV6-6 to TRBJ2-1; 9 nucleotides line up with TRBD2. The specimen was PBMCs or T cells enriched from blood (not recorded which). The source is a woman in her thirties who had recovered from COVID-19. CDR3 loop: CASSRGASGISSYNEQFF. In nucleotides, the CDR3 is TGTGCCAGCAGTCGAGGGGCTAGCGGGATTAGCTCCTACAATGAGCAGTTCTTC.